The 20 T cell receptor beta chains given below trace back to one sample, sequenced in a study of CD8 T cells in ankylosing spondylitis. TCRdb ran MiXCR on the 5' RACE reads and lists one entry per CDR3 protein. Of tens of thousands of distinct CDR3 sequences listed, 5.3% are singletons. Sequencing input: blood, either unsorted or a sorted T cell fraction (not recorded which). Receptors originate from a female donor with ankylosing spondylitis or in good health (not recorded which).

This clonotype was recorded at least ten times. The V call is TRBV9, the J call TRBJ1-2; D may be TRBD1 (6 bases). The CDR3 runs to 12 residues. V was cut by 4 bases and J by 8 bases, with 12 bases left in between. Looked up from germline, CDR1 is SGDLS and CDR2 is YYNGEE. CDR3 loop: CASSPGGRGYTF. Here the CDR3 DNA reads TGTGCCAGCAGCCCGGGGGGCCGGGGCTACACCTTC.

V gene TRBV9 combines with J gene TRBJ2-2; 11 bases map to TRBD2. This CDR3 spans 18 amino acids. The germline V gene has CDR1 SGDLS and CDR2 YYNGEE. Trimming at V came to 0 bases and at J to 6 bases, leaving 10 bases not matched to a gene. The CDR3 sequence is CASSVDGSGGAGSGELFF. The DNA for the CDR3 is TGTGCCAGCAGCGTAGACGGTAGCGGGGGGGCCGGATCCGGGGAGCTGTTTTTT.

This clonotype is medium-sized (0.01 to 0.1%) within its sample. The chain recombines TRBV9 with TRBJ2-5; 9 bases are a match to TRBD1. This CDR3 contains 15 residues. Germline V gene data show CDR1 as SGDLS and CDR2 as YYNGEE. The junction had 4 bases not matched to a gene; V was cut back by 0 bases and J by 4 bases. CDR3 bases: TGTGCCAGCAGCGTAGGGACAGGGGTAGGAGAGACCCAGTACTTC. This gives the protein CASSVGTGVGETQYF.

This clonotype rates as medium-sized (0.01 to 0.1%). The chain couples TRBV9 to TRBJ1-1, with a tentative D call TRBD1 (6 bases). Germline values: CDR1 SGDLS, CDR2 YYNGEE. CDR3 length: 16 residues. V lost 0 bases to trimming and J lost 6 bases, with 18 bases between them. The CDR3 sequence: CASSVVGGGPAAEAFF. The CDR3 nucleotides read TGTGCCAGCAGCGTAGTAGGGGGTGGACCGGCGGCTGAAGCTTTCTTT.

This clonotype is medium-sized (0.01 to 0.1%) by share. The chain is built from TRBV9 and TRBJ1-1; D unresolved. CDR1 and CDR2 from the germline V gene are SGDLS and YYNGEE. This CDR3 has 13 amino acids. Trimming took 0 bases from V and 1 from J, leaving 4 bases between them. CDR3 in amino acids: CASSVGPNTEAFF. The CDR3 coding sequence is TGTGCCAGCAGCGTAGGACCGAACACTGAAGCTTTCTTT.

This clonotype was found many times. The chain links TRBV9 to TRBJ2-1; D not certain. The CDR3 contains 12 residues. V was cut by 1 base and J by 7 bases, with 6 bases left in between. Germline V CDR1 and CDR2: SGDLS, YYNGEE. The CDR3 spells CASSVSMNEQFF. The CDR3 nucleotides read TGTGCCAGCAGCGTAAGTATGAATGAGCAGTTCTTC.

There are many counts of this clonotype. V gene TRBV9 combines with J gene TRBJ2-7; no firm D call. This CDR3 has 15 amino acids. V gave up 0 bases and J gave up 0 bases, with 10 bases separating them. The germline V gene has CDR1 SGDLS and CDR2 YYNGEE. CDR3 nucleotides: TGTGCCAGCAGCGTAGCCGCGGCCCGCTCCTACGAGCAGTACTTC. Its translation: CASSVAAARSYEQYF.

This clonotype was seen ten or more times. The J gene is TRBJ2-5, the V gene TRBV9; 9 bases match TRBD2. This CDR3 spans 15 amino acids. Germline trimming cut 1 base from V and 2 bases from J; bases unmatched to any gene: 3. Germline CDR1 SGDLS, CDR2 YYNGEE. The CDR3 loop reads CASSVTTSGQETQYF. In DNA, the CDR3 is TGTGCCAGCAGCGTAACGACTAGCGGACAAGAGACCCAGTACTTC.

This clonotype was seen ten or more times. The chain joins TRBV9 to TRBJ2-3; TRBD2 might be the D (6 bases). CDR3 length equals 13 residues. Germline CDR1 SGDLS, CDR2 YYNGEE. Trimming removed 6 bases from V and 0 bases from J, with 8 bases in between. CDR3 amino acids: CASKSGSTDTQYF. In nucleotides, the CDR3 is TGTGCCAGCAAAAGCGGGAGCACAGATACGCAGTATTTT.

This clonotype was observed many times. V usage is TRBV9 and J usage is TRBJ2-3; 14 nucleotides align to TRBD2. Per the germline V gene, CDR1 is SGDLS and CDR2 is YYNGEE. CDR3 length equals 18 residues. Trimming at V came to 3 bases and at J to 2 bases, leaving 8 bases not matched to a gene. CDR3 nucleotides: TGTGCCAGCAGCGCCTCCGGGACTAGCGGGGGACCCACAGATACGCAGTATTTT. Its translation is CASSASGTSGGPTDTQYF.

This clonotype was recorded many times. This chain connects TRBV9 to TRBJ1-6, with 10 bases lining up with TRBD1. Germline assignment: CDR1 SGDLS and CDR2 YYNGEE. The CDR3 sequence is 17 residues long. V shed 4 bases, J shed 7 bases, and the junction held 11 bases outside the gene matches. The DNA of the CDR3 is TGTGCCAGCAGCCCAACCGCTAGACAGGGGGCGAATTCACCCCTCCACTTT. This translates into CASSPTARQGANSPLHF.

This clonotype occurred many times. The gene calls are TRBV9 and TRBJ1-2, with 11 bases lining up with TRBD1. V lost 6 bases, J lost 8 bases, and 9 bases stayed unmatched. The CDR3 totals 14 residues. Germline V CDR1 and CDR2: SGDLS, YYNGEE. The CDR3 region is CASNPGTGGLGYTF. CDR3 DNA: TGTGCCAGCAATCCAGGGACAGGGGGTTTAGGCTACACCTTC.

This clonotype was recorded only once. J is TRBJ2-1 and V is TRBV21-1. TRBV21-1 is a documented pseudogene. CDR3 size: 12 residues. The CDR3 is CASSKGRAEQFF. The CDR3 DNA follows: TGTGCCAGCAGCAAAGGGCGAGCCGAGCAGTTCTTC.

This clonotype was seen repeatedly, ten times or more. The V and J genes are TRBV9 and TRBJ1-2; unclear D gene. CDR1 is SGDLS, CDR2 YYNGEE, per germline. Trimming took off 0 bases at V and 1 base at J, with 10 bases between the two ends. The CDR3 extends over 15 amino acids. CDR3 loop: CASSVGGSVNYGYTF. For the CDR3, the DNA is TGTGCCAGCAGCGTAGGCGGCAGTGTTAACTATGGCTACACCTTC.

By sample fraction, this clonotype is medium-sized. The rearrangement joins TRBV9 to TRBJ1-4; a weak D match, TRBD1 (5 bases). The V end was cut by 3 bases, the J end by 5 bases, with 14 bases between. Germline V CDR1 and CDR2: SGDLS, YYNGEE. The length of the CDR3 is 15 residues. As DNA, the CDR3 is TGTGCCAGCAGCGGCGGGCAAAGGACAAATGAAAAACTGTTTTTT. As protein: CASSGGQRTNEKLFF.

This clonotype is deemed medium-sized. The chain links TRBV9 to TRBJ2-1; D is perhaps TRBD1 (6 bases). Trimming removed 0 bases from V and 8 bases from J, with 15 bases in between. There are 15 residues in the CDR3. Germline V gene sequence: CDR1 SGDLS, CDR2 YYNGEE. CDR3 amino acids: CASSVGGRAGDEQFF. CDR3 DNA sequence: TGTGCCAGCAGCGTAGGGGGCAGGGCAGGGGATGAGCAGTTCTTC.

This clonotype has ten or more counts. CDR3 in amino acids: CASSPPRGRTFEQYF. The DNA for the CDR3 is TGTGCCAGCAGCCCCCCCCGGGGTAGAACTTTCGAGCAGTACTTC. The chain uses TRBV9 and TRBJ2-7; tentatively, D is TRBD2 (5 bases). V dropped 4 bases and J dropped 6 bases, with 20 bases sitting between them. Germline-derived CDR1 and CDR2 are SGDLS and YYNGEE. The CDR3 length is 15 residues. Full variable domain (outside the CDR3, taken from reference TRBV9 and TRBJ2-7): DSGVTQTPKHLITATGQRVTLRCSPRSGDLSVYWYQQSLDQGLQFLIQYYNGEERAKGNILERFSAQQFPDLHSELNLSSLELGDSALYFCASSPPRGRTFEQYFGPGTRLTVT.

This clonotype was picked up many times. The chain is built from TRBV9 and TRBJ2-1, with 12 bases that match TRBD2. This CDR3 has 20 amino acids. Germline-derived CDR1 and CDR2 are SGDLS and YYNGEE. V trimming: 4 bases; J trimming: 0 bases; junction bases outside the gene matches: 14. CDR3 bases: TGTGCCAGCAGCACGCCGACTGGGACTAGCGGGTACTCCTCCTACAATGAGCAGTTCTTC. Protein sequence: CASSTPTGTSGYSSYNEQFF.

This clonotype occurred many times. The chain employs TRBV5-1 and TRBJ2-7; D gene uncertain. Germline V gene lookup returns CDR1 SGHRS and CDR2 YFSETQ. The CDR3 has 8 amino acids. Trimming cost V 10 bases and J 7 bases, with 6 bases left between them. CDR3 nucleotide sequence: TGCGCCGGTTCGGAGCAGTACTTC. Translation gives CAGSEQYF.

The V and J genes are TRBV9 and TRBJ2-1, with no clear D. The V end lost 0 bases, the J end lost 2 bases, and 6 bases lay between the germline ends. This CDR3 has 14 amino acids. Germline assignment: CDR1 SGDLS and CDR2 YYNGEE. CDR3 bases: TGTGCCAGCAGCGTAGACGGAACCTACAATGAGCAGTTCTTC. Translated: CASSVDGTYNEQFF.